The clone carrying this TCR beta chain was recorded at least ten times. The data derive from a study of T cells in Graves' hyperthyroidism and ophthalmopathy. Amplified regions were TCR beta CDR3 sequences from RNA transcripts. In the first-round RT-PCR of the TCR CDR3, the HTBI primer set was used. Using its own MiXCR run on the multiplex PCR reads, TCRdb lists one record per CDR3 protein. Of roughly 570,000 distinct CDR3 sequences in the sample, 15% to 18% were seen once. V trimming: 2 bases; J trimming: 6 bases; junction bases outside the gene matches: 12. Germline loops: CDR1 SEHNR, CDR2 FQNEAQ (reference sequence). The CDR3 totals 16 residues. Thyroid ultrasound, orbital computed tomography, clinical symptoms, and serum thyroxine and TRAb underpinned diagnoses.

The chain is built from TRBV7-9 and TRBJ1-2, with TRBD1 matching over 7 bases. Material: blood. The origin of this receptor is a woman in her thirties with Graves' hyperthyroidism. The CDR3 DNA is TGTGCCAGCAGCTTATTTCACAACAGGGGAAGGGATGGCTACACCTTC. This translates into CASSLFHNRGRDGYTF.